This note documents a single TCR beta chain sequence. Trimming pared 3 bases from V and 4 bases from J, leaving 9 bases between. The CDR3 spans 13 residues. Looked up from germline, CDR1 is MRHNA and CDR2 is SNTAGT. The sample originates from a study of beta chain features in type 1 diabetes. As for the study in general: Across every sample, about 100 million sorted cells were examined in total.

In all sorted populations, purity surpassed 95%. Sequencing targeted expressed TCRB transcripts, as all isolated RNA had been reverse transcribed. TCRdb's copy holds only in-frame clones and misses some; the assay was immunoSEQ multiplex PCR. The sample lists under 950,000 clones, 15% to 20% seen once, with 0.02% to 0.025% in the top ten. The chain links TRBV6-4 to TRBJ1-1; TRBD1 is a possible D gene (6 bases). The specimen was naive CD4+ T cells from blood. This TCR was recovered from a woman younger than 35 in good health. Here the CDR3 reads CASSEQGGTEAFF. CDR3 nucleotide sequence: TGTGCCAGCAGTGAGCAAGGGGGCACTGAAGCTTTCTTT.